The rows below give T cell receptor beta chains drawn from one sample of a study of human T cells and chemical hapten exposure. TCRdb ran MiXCR on the RACE reads and lists one entry per CDR3 protein. The table records some 380,000 distinct CDR3 sequences, about 4.4% of them present only once. Sequencing used whole blood, obtained in connection with sensitization to the hapten diphenylcyclopropenone (DPC). The receptor set was obtained from a woman between 45 and 60 years old with alopecia areata. Some clones in this sample may be carry-over from other donors' samples. CDR3s include the opening cysteine and the closing phenylalanine or tryptophan. D genes are given only for firm matches. Clone size appears in some rows only: once, few, many, or a class for an expanded clone.

CDR3aa: CASRSSGTAGDTQYF
CDR3nt: TGTGCCAGCAGGTCTTCCGGGACAGCGGGAGATACGCAGTATTTT
d_gene: -
j_gene: TRBJ2-3
abundance: -
v_gene: TRBV6-5

CDR3aa: CASSLGQTSYGYTF
CDR3nt: TGTGCCAGCAGTCTTGGACAGACGTCCTATGGCTACACCTTC
d_gene: -
j_gene: TRBJ1-2
abundance: many
v_gene: TRBV12-3/TRBV12-4

CDR3aa: CASNSGTTNSPLHF
CDR3nt: TGCGCCAGCAACTCCGGGACAACTAATTCACCCCTCCACTTT
d_gene: -
j_gene: TRBJ1-6
abundance: many
v_gene: TRBV5-1

CDR3aa: CASTEGGYNEQFF
CDR3nt: TGTGCCAGCACCGAAGGGGGCTACAATGAGCAGTTCTTC
d_gene: -
j_gene: TRBJ2-1
abundance: -
v_gene: TRBV5-6

CDR3aa: CAAQGNYEQYF
CDR3nt: TGTGCCGCACAGGGAAACTACGAGCAGTACTTC
d_gene: -
j_gene: TRBJ2-7
abundance: many
v_gene: TRBV10-3

CDR3aa: CASTPGTGGQDEQYF
CDR3nt: TGCGCCAGCACCCCCGGGACAGGGGGCCAAGACGAGCAGTACTTC
d_gene: TRBD1
j_gene: TRBJ2-7
abundance: many
v_gene: TRBV5-1

CDR3aa: CASSGPGLAEQDTQYF
CDR3nt: TGTGCCAGCAGCGGGCCGGGACTAGCGGAACAAGATACGCAGTATTTT
d_gene: TRBD2
j_gene: TRBJ2-3
abundance: many
v_gene: TRBV9

CDR3aa: CSARPRGQGYEQYF
CDR3nt: TGCAGTGCTAGACCTCGCGGACAGGGATACGAGCAGTACTTC
d_gene: TRBD1
j_gene: TRBJ2-7
abundance: few
v_gene: TRBV20-1

CDR3aa: CSAIQENYGYTF
CDR3nt: TGCAGTGCTATACAGGAGAACTATGGCTACACCTTC
d_gene: -
j_gene: TRBJ1-2
abundance: -
v_gene: TRBV29-1

CDR3aa: CAWRSPLDFYNEQFF
CDR3nt: TGTGCCTGGAGATCCCCCCTCGACTTCTACAATGAGCAGTTCTTC
d_gene: -
j_gene: TRBJ2-1
abundance: many
v_gene: TRBV30